One sample yielded the 14 T cell receptor beta chains listed below, sequenced in a study of cytomegalovirus exposure and HLA in healthy donors. PCR involved 60 Vbeta and 13 Jbeta primers. The data were produced by immunoSEQ multiplex PCR, yet TCRdb's version contains in-frame clones alone and is incomplete. The repertoire holds 95,000 to 100,000 clones, with more than 75% as singletons. Specimen: PBMCs. Source of these receptors: a human donor in good health.

This clone was recorded only once. This chain links TRBV18 with TRBJ2-7, with TRBD2 matching 9 bases. Per germline, CDR1 KGHSH and CDR2 LQKENI. The CDR3 consists of 18 residues. V gave up 8 bases and J gave up 5 bases; unmatched junction bases: 22. As DNA, the CDR3 is TGTGCCAGCGCGGTCGTAGGTAGCGGGAGCGGTATCAGCGACGAGCAGTACTTC. It encodes CASAVVGSGSGISDEQYF.

V and J are TRBV6-1 and TRBJ2-1; TRBD2 matches at 10 bases. The V gene end was trimmed by 4 bases and the J gene end by 2 bases; junction bases not matched to a gene: 5. CDR3 size: 16 residues. Germline V gene lookup returns CDR1 MNHNS and CDR2 SASEGT. The DNA for the CDR3 is TGTGCCAGCAGTGCCATTACTAGCGGGGCCTACAATGAGCAGTTCTTC. Encoded protein: CASSAITSGAYNEQFF.

Of note for this clone: Other DNA variants within this sample encode the same CDR3. The chain joins TRBV9 to TRBJ2-4; maybe TRBD2 (5 bases). CDR3 length: 13 amino acids. With 3 bases removed from V and 8 bases from J, the gap between germline ends came to 12 bases. Germline V CDR1 and CDR2: SGDLS, YYNGEE. As DNA, the CDR3 is TGTGCCAGCAGCGGCACACGGGAAGACATTCAGTACTTC. Translated, it gives CASSGTREDIQYF.

This clone appeared a single time. V is TRBV19 and J is TRBJ1-1; 8 nucleotides agree with TRBD1. Looked up from germline, CDR1 is LNHDA and CDR2 is SQIVND (reference sequence). The CDR3 extends over 14 amino acids. V was clipped by 5 bases and J by 4 bases; unmatched bases: 6. The CDR3 spells CASSLTGGGTEAFF. The CDR3 nucleotides read TGTGCCAGTAGTTTAACAGGGGGAGGCACTGAAGCTTTCTTT.

This clone was seen a single time. This chain joins TRBV7-2 and TRBJ1-2, with 8 bases aligning to TRBD1. J gave up 10 bases and V 3 bases, and 7 bases lay outside the gene matches. The CDR3 loop spans 13 amino acids. Per the germline V gene, CDR1 is SGHTA and CDR2 is FQGNSA. CDR3 in DNA: TGTGCCAGCAGCTTGACAGGGGACTCGCTCTACACCTTC. It encodes CASSLTGDSLYTF.

This clone showed up just a few times. The chain links TRBV2 to TRBJ1-2; D ambiguous. Between the trimmed V and J ends, which lost 5 bases and 4 bases, there was a span of 11 bases. Per germline, CDR1 SNHLY and CDR2 FYNNEI. This CDR3 comprises 13 residues. The DNA of the CDR3 is TGTGCCAGCAGTTCGACACCCGGCTATGGCTACACCTTC. Translation: CASSSTPGYGYTF.

The chain couples TRBV6-1 to TRBJ1-1, with a weak D call TRBD1 (6 bases). Germline V gene sequence: CDR1 MNHNS, CDR2 SASEGT. The CDR3 length is 19 residues. Trimming removed 0 bases at V and 1 base at J, with 21 bases between. The CDR3 coding sequence is TGTGCCAGCAGTGAAGCAGGCAGGAACAGGGCTAAGGCGAACACTGAAGCTTTCTTT. Protein sequence: CASSEAGRNRAKANTEAFF.

The gene calls are TRBV7-9 and TRBJ2-1; TRBD1 matches at 7 bases. V was clipped by 5 bases and J by 6 bases; unmatched bases: 4. The CDR3 length is 13 residues. Germline V gene sequence: CDR1 SEHNR, CDR2 FQNEAQ (reference sequence). The CDR3 nucleotides are TGTGCCAGCAGCCAGGGACAGCGCAATGAGCAGTTCTTC. Translating gives CASSQGQRNEQFF.

The chain carries TRBV6-1 and TRBJ1-2, with a tentative D call TRBD1 (6 bases). Germline V gene lookup returns CDR1 MNHNS and CDR2 SASEGT. V lost 10 bases and J 6 bases, leaving 21 bases between the germline ends. This CDR3 has 14 residues. CDR3 nucleotides: TGTGCCACCGGACAGAGTTGGTTTGATGATGGCTACACCTTC. Translating gives CATGQSWFDDGYTF.

The gene calls are TRBV6-1 and TRBJ1-4; 9 bases align to TRBD1. CDR3 length equals 13 residues. J gave up 7 bases and V 4 bases, and 1 base lay outside the gene matches. In germline, CDR1 is MNHNS, CDR2 SASEGT. The CDR3 reads CASSGTGVEKLFF. As DNA, the CDR3 is TGTGCCAGCAGTGGGACAGGGGTTGAAAAACTGTTTTTT.

This chain connects TRBV6-4 to TRBJ2-2, with D unresolved. The CDR3 extends over 16 amino acids. V was clipped by 5 bases and J by 2 bases, with 15 bases between them. Per the germline V gene, CDR1 is MRHNA and CDR2 is SNTAGT. CDR3 DNA sequence: TGTGCCAGCAGTTTATTTGGGCAGGCTAACACCGGGGAGCTGTTTTTT. Residues: CASSLFGQANTGELFF.

This clone was counted a few times. This chain links TRBV7-9 with TRBJ1-1; D is undetermined. Germline CDR1 is SEHNR and CDR2 is FQNEAQ (reference sequence). The V gene lost 3 bases and the J gene lost 0 bases, with 14 bases spanning the gap. The CDR3 consists of 16 residues. The CDR3 region is CASSFMGRSVNTEAFF. DNA of the CDR3: TGTGCCAGCAGCTTCATGGGCCGTAGTGTGAACACTGAAGCTTTCTTT.

The genes are TRBV7-2 and TRBJ1-4; weak D call: TRBD1 (5 bases). Germline CDR1 SGHTA, CDR2 FQGNSA. V lost 5 bases and J lost 3, with 13 bases in between. This CDR3 comprises 15 residues. Here the CDR3 DNA reads TGTGCCAGCAGCGCCGGGGGTCTAGCTAATGAAAAACTGTTTTTT. Protein sequence: CASSAGGLANEKLFF.

This rearrangement joins TRBV7-9 to TRBJ1-2; 8 bases map to TRBD1. With 0 bases clipped from V and 7 bases from J, the junction kept 7 bases outside the gene matches. The CDR3 is 15 amino acids. Looked up from germline, CDR1 is SEHNR and CDR2 is FQNEAQ (reference sequence). The CDR3 DNA follows: TGTGCCAGCAGCTTAGCTAACAGGGGGGTGAGTGGCTACACCTTC. Encoded protein: CASSLANRGVSGYTF.